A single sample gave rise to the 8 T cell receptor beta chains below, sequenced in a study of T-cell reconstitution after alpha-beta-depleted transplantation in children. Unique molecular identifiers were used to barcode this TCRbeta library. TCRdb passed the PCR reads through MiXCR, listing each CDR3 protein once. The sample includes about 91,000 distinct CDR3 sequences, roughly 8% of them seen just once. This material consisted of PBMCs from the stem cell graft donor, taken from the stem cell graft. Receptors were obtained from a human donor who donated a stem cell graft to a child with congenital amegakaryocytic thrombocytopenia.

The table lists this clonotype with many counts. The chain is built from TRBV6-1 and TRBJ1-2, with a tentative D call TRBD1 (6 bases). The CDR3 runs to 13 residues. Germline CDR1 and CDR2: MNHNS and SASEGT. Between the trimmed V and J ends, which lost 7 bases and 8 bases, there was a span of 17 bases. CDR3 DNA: TGTGCCAGCAATGGGAGAGGCCAGGGGGGCTACACCTTC. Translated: CASNGRGQGGYTF.

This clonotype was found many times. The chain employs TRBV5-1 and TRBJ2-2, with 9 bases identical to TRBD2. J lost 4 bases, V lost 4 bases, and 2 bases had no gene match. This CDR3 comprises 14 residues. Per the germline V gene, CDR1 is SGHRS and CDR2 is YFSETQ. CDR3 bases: TGCGCCAGCAGCCTGACTAGCGGCACCGGGGAGCTGTTTTTT. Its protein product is CASSLTSGTGELFF.

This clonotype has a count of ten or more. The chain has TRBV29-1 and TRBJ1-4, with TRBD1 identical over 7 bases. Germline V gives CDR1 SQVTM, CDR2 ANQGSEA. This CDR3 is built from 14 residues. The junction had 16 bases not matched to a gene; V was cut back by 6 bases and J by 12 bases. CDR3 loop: CSVVTTGDVAELFF. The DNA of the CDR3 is TGCAGCGTCGTCACCACAGGGGACGTTGCGGAACTGTTTTTT.

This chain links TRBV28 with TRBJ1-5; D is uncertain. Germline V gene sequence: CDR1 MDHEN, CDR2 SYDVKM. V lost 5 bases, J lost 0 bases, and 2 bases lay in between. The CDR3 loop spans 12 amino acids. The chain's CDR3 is CASSASNQPQHF. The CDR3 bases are TGTGCCAGCAGTGCTAGCAATCAGCCCCAGCATTTT.

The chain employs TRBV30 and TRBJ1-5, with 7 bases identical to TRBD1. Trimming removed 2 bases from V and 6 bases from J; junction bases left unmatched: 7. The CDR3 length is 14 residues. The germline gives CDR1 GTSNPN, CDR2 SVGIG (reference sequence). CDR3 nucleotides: TGTGCCTGGAGTAAACACAGGGGCGGTCAGCCCCAGCATTTT. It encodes CAWSKHRGGQPQHF.

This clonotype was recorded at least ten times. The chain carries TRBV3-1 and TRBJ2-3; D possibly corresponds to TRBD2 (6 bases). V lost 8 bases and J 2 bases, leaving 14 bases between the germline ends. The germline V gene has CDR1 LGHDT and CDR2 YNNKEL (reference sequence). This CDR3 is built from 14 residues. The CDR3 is CASGGAEATDTQYF. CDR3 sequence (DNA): TGTGCCAGCGGCGGGGCGGAGGCCACAGATACGCAGTATTTT.

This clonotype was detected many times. The chain's CDR3 is CASSSDRGRTEAFF. CDR3 bases: TGTGCCAGCAGCTCGGACAGGGGTAGAACTGAAGCTTTCTTT. The rearrangement joins TRBV5-5 to TRBJ1-1; 9 bases agree with TRBD1. Germline V CDR1 and CDR2: SGHKS, YYEKEE (reference sequence). V trimming: 3 bases; J trimming: 5 bases; junction bases outside the gene matches: 5. This CDR3 is 14 amino acids long.

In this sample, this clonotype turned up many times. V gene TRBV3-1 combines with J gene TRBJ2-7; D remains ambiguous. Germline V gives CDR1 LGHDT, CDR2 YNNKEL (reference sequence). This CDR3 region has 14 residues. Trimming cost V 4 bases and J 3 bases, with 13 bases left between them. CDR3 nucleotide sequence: TGTGCCAGCAGCCGCAGTGCAGGATTCTACGAGCAGTACTTC. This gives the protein CASSRSAGFYEQYF.